Below, 23 T cell receptor beta chains from the same sample are listed, as sequenced in a study of blood T cell repertoires in COVID-19. Measured with immunoSEQ multiplex PCR; TCRdb has only the in-frame clones, and not every one. The data hold some 110,000 clones, with 80% observed a single time. Sequencing was carried out using peripheral blood. The receptors here all came from a man aged 55 to 70 with active or convalescent COVID-19.

This clone was counted only a few times. The chain carries TRBV6-6 and TRBJ2-5; TRBD2 is a possible D gene (6 bases). The germline V and J ends were trimmed by 0 bases and 5 bases, with 13 bases remaining between them. This CDR3 is 15 amino acids long. CDR1 is MNHNY and CDR2 is SVGAGI in the germline V gene (reference sequence). The CDR3 sequence is CASSYSDWGVETQYF. Written as DNA, the CDR3 is TGTGCCAGCAGTTACTCGGACTGGGGGGTTGAGACCCAGTACTTC.

This clone was counted between two and nine times. The chain is built from TRBV6-5 and TRBJ2-5, with D possibly matching TRBD2 (6 bases). With 11 bases removed from V and 5 bases from J, the gap between germline ends came to 9 bases. In germline, CDR1 is MNHEY, CDR2 SVGAGI. The CDR3 extends over 10 amino acids. This CDR3 is CALARETQYF. The DNA for the CDR3 is TGTGCCCTAGCGAGGGAGACCCAGTACTTC.

This rearrangement joins TRBV9 to TRBJ2-1; 11 bases match TRBD2. Germline-derived CDR1 and CDR2 are SGDLS and YYNGEE. The junction had 2 bases not matched to a gene; V was cut back by 2 bases and J by 4 bases. The CDR3 loop spans 15 amino acids. CDR3 nucleotides: TGTGCCAGCAGCGTGTCTAGCGGGGGGTACAATGAGCAGTTCTTC. Translated: CASSVSSGGYNEQFF.

Comments on this clone: The same CDR3 also results from other DNA sequences found in this sample. The chain couples TRBV5-6 to TRBJ1-2; tentatively, D is TRBD1 (5 bases). Germline CDR1 and CDR2: SGHDT and YYEEEE. This CDR3 region has 13 residues. Trimming took 4 bases from V and 5 from J, leaving 12 bases between them. CDR3 sequence: CASSPYGGYGYTF. CDR3 nucleotide sequence: TGTGCCAGCAGCCCCTACGGGGGGTATGGCTACACCTTC.

V is TRBV28 and J is TRBJ1-5; tentatively, D is TRBD1 (5 bases). The CDR3 loop spans 14 amino acids. With 3 bases removed from V and 3 bases from J, the gap between germline ends came to 9 bases. The germline CDR1 and CDR2 sequences are MDHEN and SYDVKM. CDR3 coding DNA: TGTGCCAGCAGTTTTGCAGGGTTCAATCAGCCCCAGCATTTT. Its translation is CASSFAGFNQPQHF.

This clone was seen just once. V gene TRBV28 combines with J gene TRBJ1-4; 8 nucleotides line up with TRBD1. The germline CDR1 and CDR2 sequences are MDHEN and SYDVKM. Losses at the gene ends were 4 bases for V and 4 bases for J; bases not matched to a gene: 8. This CDR3 spans 16 amino acids. CDR3 amino acids: CASSSLDRANNEKLFF. The CDR3 coding sequence is TGTGCCAGCAGTTCCCTGGACAGGGCGAATAATGAAAAACTGTTTTTT.

This clone was picked up a small number of times. The chain is built from TRBV9 and TRBJ1-2, with D tentatively TRBD1 (6 bases). Between the trimmed V and J ends, which lost 4 bases and 7 bases, there was a span of 20 bases. The CDR3 contains 15 residues. Germline V gene sequence: CDR1 SGDLS, CDR2 YYNGEE. For the CDR3, the DNA is TGTGCCAGCAGCCCACCGGGGGGGGCCCCCGGTGGCTACACCTTC. Its translation is CASSPPGGAPGGYTF.

The chain has TRBV7-7 and TRBJ2-1; 10 bases map to TRBD2. The V and J ends lost 5 bases and 9 bases, in that order; junction bases with no gene match: 7. Germline-derived CDR1 and CDR2 are SSHAT and FNYEAQ (reference sequence). The CDR3 length is 14 residues. CDR3 DNA sequence: TGTGCCAGCAGCCCGAGCGGGAGGGTTGGTGAGCAGTTCTTC. This gives the protein CASSPSGRVGEQFF.

The chain couples TRBV6-5 to TRBJ2-3, with 7 bases matching TRBD2. The CDR3 is made up of 13 amino acids. CDR1 MNHEY and CDR2 SVGAGI come from the germline V gene. Trimming took 8 bases from V and 4 from J; bases not matched to a gene: 6. The CDR3 here is CASGRERSDTQYF. CDR3 coding DNA: TGTGCCAGCGGGCGGGAGCGTTCAGATACGCAGTATTTT.

The gene calls are TRBV5-1 and TRBJ2-5; D uncertain. Germline loops: CDR1 SGHRS, CDR2 YFSETQ. V lost 6 bases and J lost 2, with 14 bases in between. The CDR3 length is 14 residues. The CDR3 DNA follows: TGCGCCAGCACCAGAGGTTCGGAACAAGAGACCCAGTACTTC. It is translated as CASTRGSEQETQYF.

This clone was picked up a small number of times. This rearrangement joins TRBV11-2 to TRBJ2-1; D uncertain. With 4 bases removed from V and 1 base from J, the gap between germline ends came to 5 bases. The germline gives CDR1 SGHAT, CDR2 FQNNGV. The CDR3 extends over 13 amino acids. The CDR3 protein is CASSSPSYNEQFF. For the CDR3, the DNA is TGTGCCAGCAGCTCTCCGTCCTACAATGAGCAGTTCTTC. Supplemented by reference TRBV11-2 and TRBJ2-1, the full variable domain reads EAGVAQSPRYKIIEKRQSVAFWCNPISGHATLYWYQQILGQGPKLLIQFQNNGVVDDSQLPKDRFSAERLKGVDSTLKIQPAKLEDSAVYLCASSSPSYNEQFFGPGTRLTVL.

The chain is built from TRBV7-9 and TRBJ1-6, with 7 bases lining up with TRBD1. The CDR3 runs to 14 residues. Germline V CDR1 and CDR2: SEHNR, FQNEAQ (reference sequence). V shed 5 bases and J 6 bases; nucleotides not matched to a gene: 4. The CDR3 sequence is CASSRTGFNSPLHF. The CDR3 bases are TGTGCCAGCAGCCGGACAGGCTTTAATTCACCCCTCCACTTT.

This rearrangement joins TRBV19 to TRBJ2-7; TRBD2 aligns across 13 bases. With 6 bases clipped from V and 4 bases from J, the junction kept 6 bases outside the gene matches. The V gene's germline CDR1 is LNHDA and CDR2 SQIVND (reference sequence). The CDR3 sequence is 15 residues long. CDR3: CASRKGLAGAYEQYF. The CDR3 region has the DNA TGTGCCAGTAGGAAAGGACTAGCGGGGGCTTACGAGCAGTACTTC.

The chain uses TRBV27 and TRBJ2-1; 13 bases are a match to TRBD2. Germline values: CDR1 MNHEY, CDR2 SMNVEV (reference sequence). The CDR3 sequence is 17 residues long. V lost 6 bases to trimming and J lost 3 bases; unmatched junction nucleotides: 8. DNA of the CDR3: TGTGCCAGCAGAGTCAGGACTAGCGGGAGTATCTACAATGAGCAGTTCTTC. This gives the protein CASRVRTSGSIYNEQFF.

The V and J genes are TRBV6-5 and TRBJ1-3; D is uncertain. The V end was cut by 7 bases, the J end by 0 bases, with 7 bases between. Germline CDR1 MNHEY, CDR2 SVGAGI. This CDR3 is built from 13 residues. DNA of the CDR3: TGTGCCAGCACCTTGAGCTCTGGAAACACCATATATTTT. Translation gives CASTLSSGNTIYF.

The rearrangement joins TRBV14 to TRBJ2-1, with a possible D match to TRBD2 (6 bases). Trimming took off 3 bases at V and 10 bases at J, with 13 bases between the two ends. The CDR3 covers 13 residues. From germline, CDR1 is SGHDN and CDR2 FVKESK. DNA of the CDR3: TGTGCCAGCAGCCAGTTGAGGGCGGGAGAGCAGTTCTTC. It encodes CASSQLRAGEQFF.

The V and J genes are TRBV7-2 and TRBJ1-5; no reliable D call. The CDR3 length is 16 residues. Germline CDR1 reads SGHTA; CDR2 reads FQGNSA. V lost 1 base, J lost 4 bases, and 14 bases lay in between. The CDR3 reads CASSLGSSVRNQPQHF. Written as DNA, the CDR3 is TGTGCCAGCAGCTTAGGAAGCTCGGTGCGGAATCAGCCCCAGCATTTT.

The CDR3 reads CASSQDSYEQYF. DNA for the CDR3: TGTGCCAGCAGCCAAGACAGCTACGAGCAGTACTTC. This chain uses TRBV14 with TRBJ2-7; D call uncertain. The V end was cut by 0 bases, the J end by 3 bases, with 3 bases between. This CDR3 is 12 amino acids long. The germline CDR1 and CDR2 sequences are SGHDN and FVKESK.

The chain uses TRBV5-6 and TRBJ2-3; tentative D call: TRBD1 (5 bases). Trimming left V 2 bases short and J 0 bases short, with 13 bases between. The CDR3 runs to 16 residues. Germline lookup yields CDR1 SGHDT and CDR2 YYEEEE. The CDR3 region has the DNA TGTGCCAGCAGCTTAGTCAGGGCTTCTAGCACAGATACGCAGTATTTT. The encoded protein is CASSLVRASSTDTQYF.

CDR3: CASSISADTQYF. The CDR3 DNA sequence: TGTGCCAGTAGTATTTCGGCAGATACGCAGTATTTT. The chain carries TRBV19 and TRBJ2-3; D unresolved. The germline CDR1 and CDR2 sequences are LNHDA and SQIVND (reference sequence). Trimming took 3 bases from V and 4 from J, leaving 5 bases between them. This CDR3 comprises 12 residues.

The chain has TRBV28 and TRBJ1-2; the D gene is possibly TRBD1 (6 bases). The germline V and J ends were trimmed by 3 bases and 6 bases, with 29 bases remaining between them. The CDR3 is made up of 19 amino acids. Germline-derived CDR1 and CDR2 are MDHEN and SYDVKM. CDR3 nucleotide sequence: TGTGCCAGCAGTTTTGTCGAGATGTACAGGGACATTGGGATGGATGGCTACACCTTC. Protein: CASSFVEMYRDIGMDGYTF.

The chain employs TRBV5-1 and TRBJ2-3; 13 nucleotides align to TRBD2. CDR1 and CDR2 (germline): SGHRS, YFSETQ. The CDR3 consists of 20 residues. Losses at the gene ends were 0 bases for V and 1 base for J; bases not matched to a gene: 11. Here the CDR3 reads CASSLDLGTSGAFRTDTQYF. In nucleotides, the CDR3 is TGCGCCAGCAGCTTGGATTTAGGGACTAGCGGGGCTTTCCGCACAGATACGCAGTATTTT.

CDR3 sequence: CASSGRTESPYEQYF. CDR3 DNA sequence: TGTGCCAGCAGCGGCAGGACAGAGAGTCCCTACGAGCAGTACTTC. The chain couples TRBV7-9 to TRBJ2-7; D is possibly TRBD1 (6 bases). V was cut by 5 bases and J by 2 bases, with 16 bases left in between. CDR1 SEHNR and CDR2 FQNEAQ come from the germline V gene (reference sequence). The CDR3 has 15 amino acids.